This T cell receptor beta chain was captured in a study of cytomegalovirus exposure and HLA in healthy donors. Overall study findings and caveats: While the bulk of TCR sequences proved rare, some public TCRs turned up in many donors. A later analysis showed HLA-associated TCR beta chains outstripping equally common others in clonal expansion. It was 150 to 200 TCR beta chains that were listed as cytomegalovirus-associated. Evidence from a later analysis indicated that most CMV-associated TCR beta chains looked HLA-restricted.

PCR was performed using 60 Vbeta and 13 Jbeta primers. Measured with immunoSEQ multiplex PCR; TCRdb has only the in-frame clones, and not every one. The sample consists of 140,000 to 150,000 clones, over 60% of them appearing once. CDR1 and CDR2 from the germline V gene are KGHSH and LQKENI. The CDR3 loop spans 13 amino acids. V lost 7 bases to trimming and J lost 1 base, with 10 bases between them. With respect to this clone: Antigen: not known.

The TCR comes from a man aged 40-49 years in good health and CMV-seronegative. The V call is TRBV18, the J call TRBJ1-1; tentative D call: TRBD1 (6 bases). Sample: PBMCs. CDR3 region: CASLLQGNTEAFF. DNA of the CDR3: TGTGCCAGCTTATTACAGGGGAACACTGAAGCTTTCTTT.